This T cell receptor (beta chain) derives from a study of PD-L1 blockade in urothelial cancer. Some clones are missing from TCRdb's copy, which holds only in-frame ones; the method was immunoSEQ multiplex PCR. Here the sample spans tens of thousands of clones, 70% to 90% being singletons. Unmatched junction bases numbered 4, after V lost 0 bases and J lost 10 bases. Germline CDR1 reads MNHEY; CDR2 reads SVGAGI. This CDR3 has 16 amino acids. The V gene is TRBV6-5, the J gene TRBJ1-6; 12 bases fit TRBD1. The specimen was PBMCs, collected around atezolizumab (anti-PD-L1) treatment. The TCR comes from a man in his 60s with urothelial cancer. CDR3 in amino acids: CASSYSSGTGGSPLHF. CDR3 nucleotides: TGTGCCAGCAGTTACTCGTCCGGGACAGGGGGCTCACCCCTCCACTTT.